Listed below are T cell receptor beta chains from one sample, sequenced in a study of T cell changes during pregnancy in multiple sclerosis. This table comes from immunoSEQ multiplex PCR, and its TCRdb copy is limited to in-frame clones, with some not included. The table shows fewer than 20,000 clones, with around 90% occurring only once. The sequencing here drew on CD8+ T cells from peripheral blood mononuclear cells, taken after pregnancy. The receptors come from a female donor in good health, enrolled as a control in a pregnancy study. The CDR3 runs from the conserved cysteine through the conserved F or W. The D gene is left open where the match is weak. Only part of the rows carry a size: once, few, many, or a class if the clone is expanded.

DNA | CDR3 | V | D | J | size
TGTGCCAGCAGCCCAGGAGGGGGCGCAGGCTATGGCTACACCTTC | CASSPGGGAGYGYTF | TRBV7-9 | TRBD1 | TRBJ1-2 | -
TGTGCCAGCAGTCCGAGGGGGGGACATATGAACACTGAAGCTTTCTTT | CASSPRGGHMNTEAFF | TRBV27 | - | TRBJ1-1 | -
TGTGCCAGCAGTTATAAAAGGGAGAGCCACTCCTACGAGCAGTACTTC | CASSYKRESHSYEQYF | TRBV6-5 | - | TRBJ2-7 | -
TGCGCCAGCAGCCAAGAATTTCATAGCAATCAGCCCCAGCATTTT | CASSQEFHSNQPQHF | TRBV4-1 | - | TRBJ1-5 | few
TGTGCCAGCTCACCTATCGACAGCTGGGGCTCTGGGGCCAACGTCCTGACTTTC | CASSPIDSWGSGANVLTF | TRBV18 | - | TRBJ2-6 | -
TGCAGCGCAGGGTTCGGGCAGGGCAACACCGGGGAGCTGTTTTTT | CSAGFGQGNTGELFF | TRBV29-1 | - | TRBJ2-2 | -
TGCGCCAGCAGCCAACCGAGCGCGAGCGGGACCTACGAGCAGTACTTC | CASSQPSASGTYEQYF | TRBV4-1 | TRBD2 | TRBJ2-7 | -
TGTGCCAGCAGTTCCGGACTATCCTACACAGATACGCAGTATTTT | CASSSGLSYTDTQYF | TRBV28 | - | TRBJ2-3 | -
TGTGCCAGCAGTAAAGACCCGGGACTAGCTAGACCTTACGAGCAGTACTTC | CASSKDPGLARPYEQYF | TRBV2 | TRBD2 | TRBJ2-7 | -
TGTGCCAGCAGCTTGGTCCCTTTTGGAGGAAGCAGCTCCTACGAGCAGTACTTC | CASSLVPFGGSSSYEQYF | TRBV5-4 | - | TRBJ2-7 | -
TGTGCCAGCACCCTTAAAGGGGACACCGGGGAGCTGTTTTTT | CASTLKGDTGELFF | TRBV6-1 | - | TRBJ2-2 | few
TGTGCCAGCAGTTTACGGGGGACTAGCGGGGCCCCCCCAGATACGCAGTATTTT | CASSLRGTSGAPPDTQYF | TRBV27 | TRBD2 | TRBJ2-3 | -
TGTGCCACCAGCGCCCGAATGGGACAGAACACTGAAGCTTTCTTT | CATSARMGQNTEAFF | TRBV15 | - | TRBJ1-1 | -
TGTGCCAGCAGTGAAGGTGGGGAGATCGGGCCCCAGCATTTT | CASSEGGEIGPQHF | TRBV6-1 | - | TRBJ1-5 | medium-sized
TGTGCCAGCAGCTTAGGAGCGGGAGCCCTCAATGAGCAGTTCTTC | CASSLGAGALNEQFF | TRBV7-9 | TRBD2 | TRBJ2-1 | -
TGTGCCAGCAGCCCTAGCGGGACGAGCACAGATACGCAGTATTTT | CASSPSGTSTDTQYF | TRBV13 | TRBD2 | TRBJ2-3 | once
TGTGCCAGCAGCTTACGACAGGGTACAGATACGCAGTATTTT | CASSLRQGTDTQYF | TRBV9 | TRBD1 | TRBJ2-3 | -
TGTGCCAGCAGCTTAAGCGGACCCCTCTCCTACAATGAGCAGTTCTTC | CASSLSGPLSYNEQFF | TRBV7-2 | - | TRBJ2-1 | -
TGTGCCAGCAGTGCGACAGGGGGGCAATACGAGCAGTACTTC | CASSATGGQYEQYF | TRBV28 | TRBD1 | TRBJ2-7 | -
TGTGCCAGCAGCCCGGCGGACAGGGGGTGGGACACAGATACGCAGTATTTT | CASSPADRGWDTDTQYF | TRBV7-9 | TRBD1 | TRBJ2-3 | -